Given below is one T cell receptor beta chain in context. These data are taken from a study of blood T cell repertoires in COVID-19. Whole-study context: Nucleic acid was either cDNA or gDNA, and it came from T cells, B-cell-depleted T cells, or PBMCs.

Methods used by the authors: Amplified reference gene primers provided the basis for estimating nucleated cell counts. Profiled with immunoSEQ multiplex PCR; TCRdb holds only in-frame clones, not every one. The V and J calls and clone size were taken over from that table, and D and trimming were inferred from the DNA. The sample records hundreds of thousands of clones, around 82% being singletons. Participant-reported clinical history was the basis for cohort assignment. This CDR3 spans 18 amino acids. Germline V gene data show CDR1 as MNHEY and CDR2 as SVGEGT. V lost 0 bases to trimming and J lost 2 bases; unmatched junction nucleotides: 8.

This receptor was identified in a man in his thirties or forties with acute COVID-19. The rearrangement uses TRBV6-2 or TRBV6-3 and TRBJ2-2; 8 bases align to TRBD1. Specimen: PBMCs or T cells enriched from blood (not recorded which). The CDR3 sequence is CASSYSSPGGANTGELFF. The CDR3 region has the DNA TGTGCCAGCAGTTACTCATCCCCAGGGGGCGCCAACACCGGGGAGCTGTTTTTT.